The rows below give T cell receptor beta chains drawn from one sample of a study of naive and memory T cell subsets. TCRdb reanalysed the UMI-ligation and nested PCR reads using MiXCR and keeps one entry per CDR3 protein. The data contain over 20,000 distinct CDR3 sequences, approximately 10% of them singletons. The specimen was central memory CD8+ T cells from blood. The source is a human donor in good health. The CDR3 runs from the conserved cysteine through the conserved F or W. The D gene is left open where the match is weak. Not every row has a clone size; where given, it reads once, few, many or a size class.

j_call v_call d_call clone_size cdr3_aa cdr3_nt
TRBJ1-4 TRBV6-6 . . CASSPITGNVVEKLFF TGTGCCAGCAGTCCAATTACAGGGAACGTCGTTGAAAAACTGTTTTTT
TRBJ2-3 TRBV7-6 . many CASSLGPTDTQYF TGTGCCAGCAGCTTAGGACCCACAGATACGCAGTATTTT
TRBJ2-7 TRBV7-6 . . CASSPEGGGVEQYF TGTGCCAGCAGCCCAGAGGGGGGGGGTGTCGAGCAGTACTTC
TRBJ2-5 TRBV28 TRBD2 many CASSYPSGRAEIETQYF TGTGCCAGCAGTTACCCTAGCGGGAGGGCCGAGATTGAGACCCAGTACTTC
TRBJ2-2 TRBV6-4 . few CASSDSATNTGELFF TGTGCCAGCAGTGACTCAGCTACGAACACCGGGGAGCTGTTTTTT
TRBJ2-5 TRBV11-3 . few CASSLGPEAQETQYF TGTGCCAGCAGCTTAGGCCCGGAGGCTCAAGAGACCCAGTACTTC
TRBJ2-1 TRBV29-1 . . CSVGGLGNRLNFYEQFF TGCAGCGTTGGAGGTTTAGGGAACAGGCTTAATTTTTATGAGCAGTTCTTC
TRBJ1-1 TRBV7-9 . . CASRWLSEAFF TGTGCCAGCAGATGGCTTTCTGAAGCTTTCTTT
TRBJ2-7 TRBV7-2 . few CASSPLGGGYEQYF TGTGCCAGCAGCCCCCTGGGAGGGGGGTACGAGCAGTACTTC
TRBJ2-1 TRBV10-1 . . CASSERGQLDEQFF TGCGCCAGCAGTGAGCGGGGCCAATTGGATGAGCAGTTCTTC
TRBJ2-1 TRBV6-2/TRBV6-3 TRBD2 . CASSYRLAGSGLSYNEQFF TGTGCCAGCAGTTATCGGCTAGCGGGATCTGGGCTCTCCTACAATGAGCAGTTCTTC
TRBJ2-3 TRBV7-9 TRBD1 . CASSFKGGQGRDTQYF TGTGCCAGCAGCTTCAAGGGGGGACAGGGAAGGGATACGCAGTATTTT
TRBJ1-2 TRBV20-1 . . CSARGGDYGYTF TGCAGTGCTAGAGGTGGAGACTATGGCTACACCTTC
TRBJ2-1 TRBV7-9 TRBD2 many CASSPLPDLAGNGGFEQFF TGTGCCAGCAGCCCTCTCCCCGATTTAGCGGGAAATGGGGGGTTTGAGCAGTTCTTC
TRBJ2-7 TRBV9 TRBD2 few CASSAHDFGGYEQYF TGTGCCAGCAGCGCCCACGATTTCGGGGGGTACGAGCAGTACTTC
TRBJ2-2 TRBV3-1 TRBD1 . CASSQVVPGQGRNTGELFF TGTGCCAGCAGCCAAGTCGTACCTGGACAGGGACGAAACACCGGGGAGCTGTTTTTT
TRBJ2-3 TRBV27 TRBD2 few CASSPTGTSGKVDTQYF TGTGCCAGCAGTCCGACCGGGACTAGCGGGAAGGTAGATACGCAGTATTTT
TRBJ1-1 TRBV29-1 TRBD1 many CSVWTGDTEAFF TGCAGCGTCTGGACAGGGGACACTGAAGCTTTCTTT
TRBJ2-1 TRBV27 . few CASSLSPWGGRISYNEQFF TGTGCCAGCAGTTTAAGTCCCTGGGGGGGGCGGATCTCCTACAATGAGCAGTTCTTC
TRBJ2-3 TRBV27 . few CASSLGRTDTQYF TGTGCCAGCAGTTTAGGCAGGACAGATACGCAGTATTTT
TRBJ2-1 TRBV11-2 . . CASSPDRPPLDEQFF TGTGCCAGCAGCCCCGACAGGCCCCCTTTGGATGAGCAGTTCTTC
TRBJ1-1 TRBV4-3 . many CASSQARGYTEAFF TGCGCCAGCAGCCAGGCGAGGGGTTACACTGAAGCTTTCTTT
TRBJ2-7 TRBV7-9 . many CASRRTEDYEQYF TGTGCCAGCAGGAGGACAGAGGACTACGAGCAGTACTTC
TRBJ2-3 TRBV7-2 . . CASSLVWGIGGDTQYF TGTGCCAGCAGCTTAGTATGGGGGATTGGTGGGGATACGCAGTATTTT
TRBJ2-3 TRBV3-1 TRBD2 few CASSQGLAVDTQYF TGTGCCAGCAGCCAAGGACTAGCGGTAGATACGCAGTATTTT
TRBJ2-7 TRBV5-6 TRBD1 few CASSEFTGGEQYF TGTGCCAGCAGCGAGTTTACAGGGGGCGAGCAGTACTTC